Following are 20 T cell receptor beta chains from one sample sequenced in a study of T cells in Graves' hyperthyroidism and ophthalmopathy. Researchers amplified the TCR beta CDR3 regions from RNA transcripts. Primed by the HTBI set, a first-round RT-PCR was run on the TCR CDR3. TCRdb fed the multiplex PCR reads into MiXCR, producing one record per CDR3 protein. The sample lists fewer than 850,000 distinct CDR3 sequences, approximately 15% seen once, with 15% in the top ten. The material sequenced was blood. The receptors derive from a man aged 50 to 59 with Graves' hyperthyroidism.

This clonotype was detected a few times. V gene TRBV29-1 combines with J gene TRBJ1-4, with 9 positions matching TRBD1. Germline V gives CDR1 SQVTM, CDR2 ANQGSEA. V lost 1 base and J lost 7; bases outside the gene matches: 7. The CDR3 length is 15 residues. As DNA, the CDR3 is TGCAGCGTTGAAGGCCCCACAGGGGGCCGTGAAAAACTGTTTTTT. The encoded protein is CSVEGPTGGREKLFF. Full variable domain (missing parts from reference TRBV29-1 and TRBJ1-4): SAVISQKPSRDICQRGTSLTIQCQVDSQVTMMFWYRQQPGQSLTLIATANQGSEATYESGFVIDKFPISRPNLTFSTLTVSNMSPEDSSIYLCSVEGPTGGREKLFFGSGTQLSVL.

As concerns this clonotype: One end of the junction is discordant with germline, which a read error may explain. The V gene is TRBV28, the J gene TRBJ1-2, with D perhaps TRBD1 (6 bases). Germline CDR1 reads MDHEN; CDR2 reads SYDVKM. The CDR3 consists of 15 residues. CDR3 protein: CASNPLTGTKYGYTF. The CDR3 nucleotides are TGTGCCAGCAACCCTCTTACAGGGACTAAGTATGGCTACACCTTC.

This clonotype has a handful of counts. J is TRBJ1-4 and V is TRBV5-6; a weak D match, TRBD1 (6 bases). CDR3 length equals 15 residues. Per the germline V gene, CDR1 is SGHDT and CDR2 is YYEEEE. The V and J ends lost 0 bases and 8 bases respectively, with 14 bases between them. The CDR3 spells CASSLVGTLNEKLFF. CDR3 bases: TGTGCCAGCAGCTTGGTCGGGACATTAAACGAAAAACTGTTTTTT.

This chain joins TRBV5-6 and TRBJ1-5; no firm D call. V was trimmed by 1 base and J by 3 bases, leaving 11 bases between them. The CDR3 loop spans 15 amino acids. In germline, CDR1 is SGHDT, CDR2 YYEEEE. CDR3 DNA sequence: TGTGCCAGCAGCTTGAAGGACCGATACAATCAGCCCCAGCATTTT. It translates to CASSLKDRYNQPQHF.

This clonotype was recorded many times. The chain carries TRBV12-3 or TRBV12-4 and TRBJ1-2; no clear D. Trimming took off 7 bases at V and 4 bases at J, with 16 bases between the two ends. CDR3 length: 14 residues. The CDR3 region has the DNA TGTGCCAGCACCCCGCTCGGGGTACGCTATGGCTACACCTTC. Protein sequence: CASTPLGVRYGYTF.

This clonotype has just a few counts. The chain employs TRBV20-1 and TRBJ2-7, with D perhaps matching TRBD2 (6 bases). The V end was cut by 2 bases, the J end by 6 bases, with 11 bases between. This CDR3 contains 12 residues. Germline V gene data show CDR1 as DFQATT and CDR2 as SNEGSKA (reference sequence). In DNA, the CDR3 is TGCAGTGCTAGATTGGAGGGGTTCGAGCAGTACTTC. It is translated as CSARLEGFEQYF.

As regards this clonotype: A single base separates this from a much larger clone, so it may be a read error. V gene TRBV7-6 combines with J gene TRBJ2-3; 8 nucleotides match TRBD2. Germline lookup yields CDR1 SGHVS and CDR2 FNYEAQ. CDR3 length: 15 amino acids. Here the CDR3 reads CVSSQSGRDTDTQYF. The CDR3 region has the DNA TGTGTCAGCAGCCAAAGCGGGAGAGACACAGATACGCAGTATTTT.

The chain recombines TRBV27 with TRBJ2-1; 7 bases are a match to TRBD2. After removal of 1 base from V and 7 bases from J, the junction contained 7 bases not matched to a gene. CDR1 and CDR2 (germline): MNHEY, SMNVEV (reference sequence). The CDR3 consists of 15 residues. The CDR3: CASSLLAGPGNEQFF. In nucleotides, the CDR3 is TGTGCCAGCAGTTTATTAGCGGGCCCAGGGAATGAGCAGTTCTTC.

V is TRBV6-1 and J is TRBJ1-5; D possibly corresponds to TRBD1 (5 bases). The CDR3 has 14 residues. Germline-derived CDR1 and CDR2 are MNHNS and SASEGT. V was cut by 2 bases and J by 7 bases, with 12 bases left in between. CDR3 nucleotides: TGTGCCAGCAGTGAACAGGGCTTCAAGCAGCCCCAGCATTTT. Protein product: CASSEQGFKQPQHF.

In this sample, this clonotype turned up many times. The chain has TRBV20-1 and TRBJ2-7; either TRBD1 or TRBD2 may fit D (5 bases each). This CDR3 comprises 13 residues. CDR1 is DFQATT and CDR2 is SNEGSKA in the germline V gene (reference sequence). The V end was cut by 6 bases, the J end by 2 bases, with 14 bases between. CDR3 protein: CSAPGTETYEQYF. The CDR3 bases are TGCAGTGCCCCCGGGACGGAAACCTACGAGCAGTACTTC.

The table lists this clonotype with a few counts. The chain is built from TRBV24-1 and TRBJ2-3; D is perhaps TRBD1 (6 bases). This CDR3 has 15 amino acids. With 4 bases removed from V and 4 bases from J, the gap between germline ends came to 14 bases. Germline V CDR1 and CDR2: KGHDR, SFDVKD. CDR3 loop: CATSDRQVLADTQYF. The CDR3 coding sequence is TGTGCCACCAGTGACCGACAGGTTCTAGCAGATACGCAGTATTTT.

This clonotype has only a few counts. The rearrangement joins TRBV19 to TRBJ2-2; 8 nucleotides line up with TRBD1. CDR1 and CDR2 (germline): LNHDA, SQIVND (reference sequence). Trimming removed 5 bases from V and 3 bases from J; junction bases left unmatched: 5. The CDR3 totals 15 residues. The CDR3 DNA sequence: TGTGCCAGTAGTTCCGACAGGGGATACACCGGGGAGCTGTTTTTT. This translates into CASSSDRGYTGELFF.

This clonotype was detected ten times or more. This chain links TRBV7-9 with TRBJ2-7; D remains unclear. Germline loops: CDR1 SEHNR, CDR2 FQNEAQ (reference sequence). The CDR3 totals 14 residues. V lost 1 base to trimming and J lost 2 bases, with 9 bases between them. In DNA form, the CDR3 reads TGTGCCAGCAGCTTAGAGGCCCTGACCTACGAGCAGTACTTC. It yields the protein CASSLEALTYEQYF.

This clonotype was picked up many times. V gene TRBV10-3 combines with J gene TRBJ1-6; the match to TRBD1 covers 9 bases. V lost 6 bases and J lost 7; bases outside the gene matches: 1. Germline values: CDR1 ENHRY, CDR2 SYGVKD. The CDR3 extends over 13 amino acids. The CDR3 coding sequence is TGTGCCATCAGGACAGGGGGGAATTCACCCCTCCACTTT. Amino acids: CAIRTGGNSPLHF.

This clonotype was detected only a few times. The CDR3: CASSSKRTGVGETQYF. The CDR3 nucleotides are TGTGCCAGCAGCTCAAAGAGGACAGGGGTAGGAGAGACCCAGTACTTC. The chain links TRBV11-2 to TRBJ2-5, with 9 bases that match TRBD1. The CDR3 length is 16 residues. V dropped 4 bases and J dropped 4; count of bases not matched to a gene: 10. Germline assignment: CDR1 SGHAT and CDR2 FQNNGV. The variable domain in full, completed from reference TRBV11-2 and TRBJ2-5, reads EAGVAQSPRYKIIEKRQSVAFWCNPISGHATLYWYQQILGQGPKLLIQFQNNGVVDDSQLPKDRFSAERLKGVDSTLKIQPAKLEDSAVYLCASSSKRTGVGETQYFGPGTRLLVL.

The J gene is TRBJ2-3, the V gene TRBV6-1, with 10 positions matching TRBD2. The V and J ends lost 2 bases and 6 bases, in that order; junction bases with no gene match: 5. The CDR3 spans 15 residues. Germline V gene lookup returns CDR1 MNHNS and CDR2 SASEGT. In DNA, the CDR3 is TGTGCCAGCAGTGAAAACCTAGCGGGGGCTGATACGCAGTATTTT. It specifies CASSENLAGADTQYF.

This clonotype was recorded a few times. The rearrangement links TRBV5-1 to TRBJ1-1; D is unresolved. Per germline, CDR1 SGHRS and CDR2 YFSETQ. The V gene lost 5 bases and the J gene lost 1 base, with 9 bases spanning the gap. CDR3 length: 13 amino acids. The CDR3 is CASREDKNTEAFF. The CDR3 coding sequence is TGCGCCAGCAGGGAAGACAAGAACACTGAAGCTTTCTTT. Using reference TRBV5-1 and TRBJ1-1 for the parts outside the CDR3, the full variable domain is KAGVTQTPRYLIKTRGQQVTLSCSPISGHRSVSWYQQTPGQGLQFLFEYFSETQRNKGNFPGRFSGRQFSNSRSEMNVSTLELGDSALYLCASREDKNTEAFFGQGTRLTVV.

In this sample, this clonotype turned up many times. The chain has TRBV10-3 and TRBJ2-7, with TRBD2 matching 11 bases. From germline, CDR1 is ENHRY and CDR2 SYGVKD. With V trimmed by 3 bases and J by 1 base, 11 bases remained unmatched. This CDR3 has 18 residues. The CDR3 DNA reads TGTGCCATCAGTGATAACAGGGAGCTAGCGGGGGGATCCTACGAGCAGTACTTC. This gives the protein CAISDNRELAGGSYEQYF.

There are a few counts of this clonotype. V is TRBV24-1 and J is TRBJ2-2; D is unclear. The CDR3 runs 15 residues. V lost 6 bases, J lost 4 bases, and 14 bases lay in between. The germline V gene has CDR1 KGHDR and CDR2 SFDVKD. Here the CDR3 DNA reads TGTGCCACCAGTCCAAGTTTTAGCCCCACCGGGGAGCTGTTTTTT. Encoded protein: CATSPSFSPTGELFF.

The chain uses TRBV28 and TRBJ1-2; TRBD1 aligns across 9 bases. The germline CDR1 and CDR2 sequences are MDHEN and SYDVKM. This CDR3 spans 13 amino acids. V lost 5 bases, J lost 7 bases, and 5 bases stayed unmatched. CDR3 nucleotide sequence: TGTGCCAGCAGTGAGGGACAGGGCTTTGGCTACACCTTC. It is translated as CASSEGQGFGYTF.